A single sample gave rise to the 7 T cell receptor beta chains below, sequenced in a study of OX40 agonist ivuxolimab in advanced cancers. Repertoires were generated with immunoSEQ multiplex PCR, while TCRdb's copy carries only in-frame clones and drops some. The sample has 30,000 to 45,000 clones, nearly 85% seen once; the top ten hold over 20%. This material consisted of CD4+ or CD8+ T cells sorted from blood, taken in a trial of the OX40 agonist ivuxolimab. The receptors were sampled from an adult with an advanced solid tumor such as melanoma, head and neck, liver or kidney cancer.

This clone was seen a single time. The chain joins TRBV11-3 to TRBJ2-1, with 8 bases identical to TRBD2. After removal of 5 bases from V and 5 bases from J, the junction contained 8 bases not matched to a gene. The CDR3 has 15 residues. Germline CDR1 and CDR2: SGHNT and YENEEA. The CDR3 is CASSPSGTRNNEQFF. CDR3 sequence (DNA): TGTGCCAGCAGCCCTTCCGGGACTAGAAACAATGAGCAGTTCTTC.

The chain combines TRBV29-1 with TRBJ1-2, with D possibly matching TRBD1 (5 bases). The CDR3 runs 12 residues. V gave up 5 bases and J gave up 4 bases, with 11 bases separating them. In germline, CDR1 is SQVTM, CDR2 ANQGSEA. CDR3 region: CSVLDRLYGYTF. In DNA form, the CDR3 reads TGCAGCGTTCTTGACAGACTCTATGGCTACACCTTC. The full variable domain, rest sourced from reference TRBV29-1 and TRBJ1-2, is SAVISQKPSRDICQRGTSLTIQCQVDSQVTMMFWYRQQPGQSLTLIATANQGSEATYESGFVIDKFPISRPNLTFSTLTVSNMSPEDSSIYLCSVLDRLYGYTFGSGTRLTVV.

The V call is TRBV7-9, the J call TRBJ2-3; 8 positions agree with TRBD1. With 4 bases clipped from V and 0 bases from J, the junction kept 9 bases outside the gene matches. The length of the CDR3 is 17 residues. CDR1 is SEHNR and CDR2 is FQNEAQ in the germline V gene (reference sequence). In nucleotides, the CDR3 is TGTGCCAGCAGCTGGCAGGGGGCCCATACTAGCACAGATACGCAGTATTTT. It is translated as CASSWQGAHTSTDTQYF.

The chain carries TRBV9 and TRBJ1-1; D unresolved. The germline gives CDR1 SGDLS, CDR2 YYNGEE. This CDR3 comprises 15 residues. Trimming pared 1 base from V and 1 base from J, leaving 11 bases between. CDR3 in amino acids: CASSVLGLPNTEAFF. CDR3 nucleotide sequence: TGTGCCAGCAGCGTACTTGGACTCCCGAACACTGAAGCTTTCTTT.

The sample holds a few counts of this clone. The rearrangement joins TRBV11-3 to TRBJ2-7; 14 nucleotides align to TRBD2. CDR1 SGHNT and CDR2 YENEEA come from the germline V gene. This CDR3 has 15 residues. With V trimmed by 5 bases and J by 5 bases, 5 bases remained unmatched. CDR3 nucleotide sequence: TGTGCCAGCAGCCTGGGGACTAGCGGGAGACACGAGCAGTACTTC. Protein sequence: CASSLGTSGRHEQYF.

CDR3: CAISESFNTEAFF. CDR3 DNA: TGTGCCATCAGTGAGTCTTTTAACACTGAAGCTTTCTTT. The chain carries TRBV10-3 and TRBJ1-1; D unclear. Trimming removed 0 bases from V and 2 bases from J, with 4 bases in between. This CDR3 has 13 amino acids. The germline CDR1 and CDR2 sequences are ENHRY and SYGVKD.

This clone is a singleton in its sample. The chain combines TRBV11-2 with TRBJ2-7; no clear D gene. CDR1 is SGHAT, CDR2 FQNNGV, per germline. This CDR3 comprises 12 residues. Trimming shortened V by 1 base and J by 9 bases, and 10 bases separated the two germline ends. The CDR3 nucleotides are TGTGCCAGCAGCTTAGGATCCCCCATGCAGTACTTC. The encoded protein is CASSLGSPMQYF.